These T cell receptor beta chains were read from a single sample in a study of response to subunit inactivated influenza vaccine. One entry per CDR3 protein, called by TCRdb with MiXCR from the RT-PCR reads. The repertoire holds around 500,000 distinct CDR3 sequences, with over 9.5% as singletons. Sequencing was performed on PBMCs from blood, taken 40 to 50 days after vaccination. The receptor source for this set is a man aged 45 to 65 who received an inactivated influenza vaccine. The CDR3 runs from the conserved cysteine through the conserved F or W. The D gene is left open where the match is weak. Only part of the rows carry a size: once, few, many, or a class if the clone is expanded.

TRBD1,TRBJ1-6,TRBV7-2,-,CASSSTGVGNSPLHF,TGTGCCAGCAGCTCGACAGGGGTGGGTAATTCACCCCTCCACTTT
TRBD2,TRBJ2-7,TRBV15,many,CATTSGAGYEQYF,TGTGCCACTACTAGCGGGGCCGGCTACGAGCAGTACTTC
TRBD1,TRBJ2-3,TRBV5-1,-,CASSVGQGRGDTQYF,TGCGCCAGCAGCGTGGGACAGGGGAGGGGAGATACGCAGTATTTT
-,TRBJ1-2,TRBV20-1,-,CSAQGSPGGYTF,TGCAGTGCCCAAGGTTCCCCGGGAGGCTACACCTTC
-,TRBJ2-7,TRBV6-1,-,CASGFSFNYEQYF,TGTGCCAGCGGGTTCAGCTTTAATTACGAGCAGTACTTC
-,TRBJ2-3,TRBV6-6,-,CAIGVSTDTQYF,TGTGCCATTGGGGTCAGTACAGATACGCAGTATTTT
-,TRBJ2-5,TRBV7-9,many,CASSLATGWQETQYF,TGTGCCAGCAGCTTAGCGACGGGGTGGCAAGAGACCCAGTACTTC
-,TRBJ1-6,TRBV6-1,many,CASSLGFGSPLHF,TGTGCCAGCAGTCTGGGTTTCGGTTCACCCCTCCACTTT
TRBD2,TRBJ2-3,TRBV7-3,-,CASSLTSGKTGDTQYF,TGTGCCAGCAGCTTAACTAGCGGGAAGACCGGGGATACGCAGTATTTT
TRBD1,TRBJ2-7,TRBV25-1,few,CASSGPPRGQGSASYEQYF,TGTGCCAGCAGCGGCCCCCCCCGGGGACAGGGGTCCGCGTCCTACGAGCAGTACTTC
-,TRBJ1-3,TRBV20-1,few,CSARAASWAVAGNTIYF,TGCAGTGCTAGAGCCGCGAGCTGGGCGGTCGCTGGAAACACCATATATTTT
-,TRBJ2-4,TRBV20-1,-,CSARGYRVKLAKNIQYF,TGCAGTGCTCGAGGTTACAGGGTTAAACTAGCCAAAAACATTCAGTACTTC
-,TRBJ2-1,TRBV29-1,few,CSVDPRDSTSF,TGCAGCGTTGACCCCCGGGACTCTACCTCCTTC
TRBD2,TRBJ2-7,TRBV20-1,few,CSARASGRSEQYF,TGCAGTGCTAGGGCTAGCGGGAGATCCGAGCAGTACTTC
-,TRBJ1-3,TRBV12-3/TRBV12-4,-,CASTLVNTIYF,TGTGCCAGCACCCTAGTAAACACCATATATTTT
-,TRBJ2-7,TRBV19,few,CASSIRAEFRGDEQYF,TGTGCCAGTAGTATAAGGGCGGAGTTTCGGGGAGACGAGCAGTACTTC
-,TRBJ2-2,TRBV5-5,few,CASSLGGKGGELFF,TGTGCCAGCAGCTTGGGGGGAAAGGGCGGGGAGCTGTTTTTT
-,TRBJ1-2,TRBV25-1,-,CASSEKTQWGREYGYTF,TGTGCCAGCAGTGAAAAAACACAGTGGGGCAGAGAGTATGGCTACACCTTC
-,TRBJ2-3,TRBV7-2,-,CASSLGIVTDTQYF,TGTGCCAGCAGCTTAGGCATTGTGACAGATACGCAGTATTTT